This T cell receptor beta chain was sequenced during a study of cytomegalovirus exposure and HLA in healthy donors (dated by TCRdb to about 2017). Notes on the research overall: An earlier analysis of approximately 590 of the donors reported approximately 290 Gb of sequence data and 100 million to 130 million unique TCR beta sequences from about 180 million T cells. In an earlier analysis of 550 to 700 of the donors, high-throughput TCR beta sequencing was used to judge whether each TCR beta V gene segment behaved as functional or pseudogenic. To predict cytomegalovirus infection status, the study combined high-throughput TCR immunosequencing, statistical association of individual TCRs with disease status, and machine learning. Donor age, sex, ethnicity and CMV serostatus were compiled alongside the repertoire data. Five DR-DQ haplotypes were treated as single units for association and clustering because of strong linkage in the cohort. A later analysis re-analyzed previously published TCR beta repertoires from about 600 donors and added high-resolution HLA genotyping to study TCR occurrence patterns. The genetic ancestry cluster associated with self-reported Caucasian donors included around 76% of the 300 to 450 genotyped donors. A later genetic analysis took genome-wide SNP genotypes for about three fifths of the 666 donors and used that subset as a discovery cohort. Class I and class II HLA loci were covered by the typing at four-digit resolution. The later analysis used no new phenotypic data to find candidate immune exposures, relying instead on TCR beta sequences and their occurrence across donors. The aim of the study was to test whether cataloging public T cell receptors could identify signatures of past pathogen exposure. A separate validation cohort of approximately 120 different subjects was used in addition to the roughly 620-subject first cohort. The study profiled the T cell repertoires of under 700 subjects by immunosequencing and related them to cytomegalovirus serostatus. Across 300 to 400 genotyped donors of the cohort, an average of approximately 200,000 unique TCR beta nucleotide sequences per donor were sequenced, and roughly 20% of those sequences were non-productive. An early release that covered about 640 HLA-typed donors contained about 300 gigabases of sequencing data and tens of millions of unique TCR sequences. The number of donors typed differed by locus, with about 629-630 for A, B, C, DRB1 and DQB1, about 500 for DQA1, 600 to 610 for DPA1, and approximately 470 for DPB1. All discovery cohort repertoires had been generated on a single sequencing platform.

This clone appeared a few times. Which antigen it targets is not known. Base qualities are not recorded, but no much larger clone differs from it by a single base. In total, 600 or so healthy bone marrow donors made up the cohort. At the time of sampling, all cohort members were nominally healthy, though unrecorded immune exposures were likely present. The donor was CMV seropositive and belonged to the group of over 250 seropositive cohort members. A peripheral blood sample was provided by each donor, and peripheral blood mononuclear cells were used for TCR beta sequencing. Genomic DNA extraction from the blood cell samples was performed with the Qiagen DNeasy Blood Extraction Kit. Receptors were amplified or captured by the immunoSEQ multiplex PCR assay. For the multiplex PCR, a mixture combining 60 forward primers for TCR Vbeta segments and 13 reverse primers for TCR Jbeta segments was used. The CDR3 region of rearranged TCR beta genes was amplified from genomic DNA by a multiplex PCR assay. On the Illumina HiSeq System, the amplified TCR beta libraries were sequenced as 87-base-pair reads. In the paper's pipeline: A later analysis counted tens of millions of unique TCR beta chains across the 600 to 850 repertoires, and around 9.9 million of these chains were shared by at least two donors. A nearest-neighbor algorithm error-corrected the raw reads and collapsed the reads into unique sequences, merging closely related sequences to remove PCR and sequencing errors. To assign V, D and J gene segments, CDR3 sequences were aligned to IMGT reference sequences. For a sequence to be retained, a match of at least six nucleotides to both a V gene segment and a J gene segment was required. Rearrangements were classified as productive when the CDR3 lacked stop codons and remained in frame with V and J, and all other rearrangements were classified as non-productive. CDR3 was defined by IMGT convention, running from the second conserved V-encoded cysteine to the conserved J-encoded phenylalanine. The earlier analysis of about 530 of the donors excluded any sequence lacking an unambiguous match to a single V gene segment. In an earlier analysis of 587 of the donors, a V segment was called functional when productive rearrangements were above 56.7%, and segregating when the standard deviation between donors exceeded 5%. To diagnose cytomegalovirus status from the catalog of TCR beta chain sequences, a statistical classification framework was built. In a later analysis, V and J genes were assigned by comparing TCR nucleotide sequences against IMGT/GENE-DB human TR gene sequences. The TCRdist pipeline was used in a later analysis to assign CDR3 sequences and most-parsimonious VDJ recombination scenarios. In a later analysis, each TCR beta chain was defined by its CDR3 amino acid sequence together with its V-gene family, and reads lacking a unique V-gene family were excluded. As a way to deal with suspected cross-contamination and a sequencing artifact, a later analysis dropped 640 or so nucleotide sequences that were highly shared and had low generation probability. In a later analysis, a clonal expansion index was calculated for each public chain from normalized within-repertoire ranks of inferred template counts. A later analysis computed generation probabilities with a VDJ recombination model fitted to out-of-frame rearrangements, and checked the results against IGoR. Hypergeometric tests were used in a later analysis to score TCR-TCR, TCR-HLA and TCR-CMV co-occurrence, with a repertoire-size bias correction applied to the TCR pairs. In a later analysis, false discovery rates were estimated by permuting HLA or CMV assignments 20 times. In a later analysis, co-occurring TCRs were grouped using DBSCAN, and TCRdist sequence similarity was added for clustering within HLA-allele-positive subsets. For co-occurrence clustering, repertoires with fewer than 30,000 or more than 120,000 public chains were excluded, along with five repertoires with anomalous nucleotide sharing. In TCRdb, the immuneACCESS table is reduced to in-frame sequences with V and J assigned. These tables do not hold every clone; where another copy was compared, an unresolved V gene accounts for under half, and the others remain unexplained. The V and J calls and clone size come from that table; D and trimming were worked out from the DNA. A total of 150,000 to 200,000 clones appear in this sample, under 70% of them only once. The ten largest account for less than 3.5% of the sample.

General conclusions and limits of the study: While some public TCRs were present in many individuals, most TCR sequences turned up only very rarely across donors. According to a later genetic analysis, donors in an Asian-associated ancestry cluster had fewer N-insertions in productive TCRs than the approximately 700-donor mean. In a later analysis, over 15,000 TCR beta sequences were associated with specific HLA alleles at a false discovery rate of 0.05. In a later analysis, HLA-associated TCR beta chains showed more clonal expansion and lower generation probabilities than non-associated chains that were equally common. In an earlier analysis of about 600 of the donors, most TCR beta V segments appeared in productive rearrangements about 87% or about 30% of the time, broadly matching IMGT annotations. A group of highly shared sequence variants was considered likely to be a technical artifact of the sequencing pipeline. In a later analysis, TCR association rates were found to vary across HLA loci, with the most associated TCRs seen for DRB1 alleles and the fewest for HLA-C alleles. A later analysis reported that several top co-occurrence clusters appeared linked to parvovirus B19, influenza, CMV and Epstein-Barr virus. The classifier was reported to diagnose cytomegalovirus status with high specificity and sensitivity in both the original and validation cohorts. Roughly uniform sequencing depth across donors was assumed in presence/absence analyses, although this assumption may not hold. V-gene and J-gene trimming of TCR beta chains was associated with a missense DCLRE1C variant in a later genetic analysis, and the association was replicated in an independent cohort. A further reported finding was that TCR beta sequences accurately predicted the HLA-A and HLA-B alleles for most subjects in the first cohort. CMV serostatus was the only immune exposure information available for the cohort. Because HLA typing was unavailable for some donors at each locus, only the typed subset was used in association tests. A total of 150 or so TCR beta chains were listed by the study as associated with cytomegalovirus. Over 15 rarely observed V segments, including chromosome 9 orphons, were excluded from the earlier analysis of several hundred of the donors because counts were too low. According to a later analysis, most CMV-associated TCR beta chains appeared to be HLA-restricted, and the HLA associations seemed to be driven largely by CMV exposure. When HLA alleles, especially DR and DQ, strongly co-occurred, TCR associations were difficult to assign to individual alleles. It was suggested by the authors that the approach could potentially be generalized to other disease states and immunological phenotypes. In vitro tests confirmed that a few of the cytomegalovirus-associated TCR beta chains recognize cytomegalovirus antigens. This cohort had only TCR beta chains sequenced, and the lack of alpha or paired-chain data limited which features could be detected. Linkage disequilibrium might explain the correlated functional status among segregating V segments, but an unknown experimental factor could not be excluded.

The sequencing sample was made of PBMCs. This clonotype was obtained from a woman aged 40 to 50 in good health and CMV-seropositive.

CDR3 sequence: CASSPGRLEGELFF. The DNA reads TGTGCCAGCAGCCCCGGCAGGCTCGAGGGGGAGCTGTTTTTT. The chain is encoded by TRBV7-2 joined to TRBJ2-2, with no confident D gene call. There are 14 amino acids in the CDR3, from cysteine to phenylalanine inclusive. Of the read, only the CDR3 DNA is kept; its 42 bases are in frame from base 1. CDR1 and CDR2, looked up from the germline V gene, are SGHTA and FQGNSA. Between the V and J ends, shortened by 5 bases and 8 bases respectively, the junction contains 15 bases.